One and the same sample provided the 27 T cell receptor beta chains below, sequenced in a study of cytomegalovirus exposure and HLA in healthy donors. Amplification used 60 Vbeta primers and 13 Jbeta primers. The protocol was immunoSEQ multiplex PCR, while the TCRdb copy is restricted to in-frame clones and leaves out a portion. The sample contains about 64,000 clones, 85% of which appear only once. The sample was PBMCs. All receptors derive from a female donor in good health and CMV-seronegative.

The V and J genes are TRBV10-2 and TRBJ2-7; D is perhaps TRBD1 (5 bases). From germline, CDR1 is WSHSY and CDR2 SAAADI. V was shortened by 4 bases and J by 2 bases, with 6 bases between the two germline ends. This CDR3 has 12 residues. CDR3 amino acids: CASSVQAYEQYF. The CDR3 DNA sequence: TGCGCCAGCAGTGTACAGGCCTACGAGCAGTACTTC.

CDR3 loop: CASSFFTGSTEAFF. The CDR3 DNA reads as TGCGCCAGCAGCTTTTTTACAGGAAGCACTGAAGCTTTCTTT. The V call is TRBV5-1, the J call TRBJ1-1; tentative D call: TRBD1 (5 bases). Deletions cut 2 bases from V and 4 bases from J, with 12 bases between. The germline V gene encodes CDR1 SGHRS and CDR2 YFSETQ. This CDR3 region has 14 residues.

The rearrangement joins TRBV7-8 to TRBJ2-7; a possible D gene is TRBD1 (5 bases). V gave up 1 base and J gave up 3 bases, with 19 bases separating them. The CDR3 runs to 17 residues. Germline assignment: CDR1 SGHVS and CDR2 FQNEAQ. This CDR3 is CASSLVVGQLKYYEQYF. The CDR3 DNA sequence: TGTGCCAGCAGCTTAGTGGTGGGGCAACTGAAGTACTACGAGCAGTACTTC.

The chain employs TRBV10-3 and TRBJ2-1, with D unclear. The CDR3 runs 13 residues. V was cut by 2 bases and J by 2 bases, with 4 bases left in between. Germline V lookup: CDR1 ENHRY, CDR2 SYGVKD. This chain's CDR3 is CAISEPTYNEQFF. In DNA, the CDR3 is TGTGCCATCAGTGAGCCTACCTACAATGAGCAGTTCTTC.

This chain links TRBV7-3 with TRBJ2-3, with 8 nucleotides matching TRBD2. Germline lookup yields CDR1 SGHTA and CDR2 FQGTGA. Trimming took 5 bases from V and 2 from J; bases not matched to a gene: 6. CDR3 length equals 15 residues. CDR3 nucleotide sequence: TGTGCCAGCAGCGAGGTTAGCGGGACCACAGATACGCAGTATTTT. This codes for CASSEVSGTTDTQYF. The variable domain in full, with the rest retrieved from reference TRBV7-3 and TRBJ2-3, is GAGVSQTPSNKVTEKGKYVELRCDPISGHTALYWYRQSLGQGPEFLIYFQGTGAADDSGLPNDRFFAVRPEGSVSTLKIQRTERGDSAVYLCASSEVSGTTDTQYFGPGTRLTVL.

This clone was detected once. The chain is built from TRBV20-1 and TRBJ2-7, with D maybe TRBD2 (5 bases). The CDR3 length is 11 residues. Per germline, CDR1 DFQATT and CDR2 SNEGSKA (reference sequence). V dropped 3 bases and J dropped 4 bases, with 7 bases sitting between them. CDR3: CSASGIYEQYF. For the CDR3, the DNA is TGCAGTGCTAGCGGGATATACGAGCAGTACTTC.

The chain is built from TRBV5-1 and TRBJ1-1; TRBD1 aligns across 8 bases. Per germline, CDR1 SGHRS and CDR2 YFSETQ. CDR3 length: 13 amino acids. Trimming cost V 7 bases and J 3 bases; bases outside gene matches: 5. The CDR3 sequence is CASGQGGYTEAFF. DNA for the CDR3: TGCGCCAGCGGACAGGGAGGATACACTGAAGCTTTCTTT.

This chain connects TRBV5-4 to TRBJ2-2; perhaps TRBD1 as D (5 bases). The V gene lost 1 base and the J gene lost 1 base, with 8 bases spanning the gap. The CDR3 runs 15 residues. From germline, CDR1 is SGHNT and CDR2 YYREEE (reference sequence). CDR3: CASSLNRRNTGELFF. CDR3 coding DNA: TGTGCCAGCAGCTTGAACAGGAGGAACACCGGGGAGCTGTTTTTT.

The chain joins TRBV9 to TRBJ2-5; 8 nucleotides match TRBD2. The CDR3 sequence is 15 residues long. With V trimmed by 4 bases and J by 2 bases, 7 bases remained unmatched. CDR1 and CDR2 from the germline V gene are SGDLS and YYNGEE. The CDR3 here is CASSHGGGGQETQYF. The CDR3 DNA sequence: TGTGCCAGCAGCCACGGGGGGGGCGGTCAAGAGACCCAGTACTTC.

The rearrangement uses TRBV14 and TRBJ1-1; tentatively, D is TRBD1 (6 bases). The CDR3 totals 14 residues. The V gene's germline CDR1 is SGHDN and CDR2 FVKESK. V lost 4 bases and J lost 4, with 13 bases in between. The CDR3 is CASSLGGGGTEAFF. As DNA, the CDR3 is TGTGCCAGCAGCCTCGGGGGGGGCGGCACTGAAGCTTTCTTT.

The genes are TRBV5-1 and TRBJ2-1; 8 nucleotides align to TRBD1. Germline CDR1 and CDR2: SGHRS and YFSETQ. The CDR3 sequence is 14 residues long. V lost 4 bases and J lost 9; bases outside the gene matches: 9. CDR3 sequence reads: CASSPLLQGGEQFF. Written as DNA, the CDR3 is TGCGCCAGCAGCCCACTATTACAGGGGGGTGAGCAGTTCTTC.

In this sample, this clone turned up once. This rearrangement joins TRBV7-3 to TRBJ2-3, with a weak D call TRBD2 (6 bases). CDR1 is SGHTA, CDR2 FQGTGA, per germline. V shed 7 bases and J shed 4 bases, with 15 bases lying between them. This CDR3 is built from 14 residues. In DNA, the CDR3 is TGTGCCAGCAAATGGACAAGCGGGTCAGATACGCAGTATTTT. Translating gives CASKWTSGSDTQYF. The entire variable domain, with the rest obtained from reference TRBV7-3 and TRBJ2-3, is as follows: GAGVSQTPSNKVTEKGKYVELRCDPISGHTALYWYRQSLGQGPEFLIYFQGTGAADDSGLPNDRFFAVRPEGSVSTLKIQRTERGDSAVYLCASKWTSGSDTQYFGPGTRLTVL.

The CDR3 region has the DNA TGTGCCAGCAGCGCCCCTCCCCAAGAGACCCAGTACTTC. Its protein product is CASSAPPQETQYF. V is TRBV9 and J is TRBJ2-5; no clear D. This CDR3 is built from 13 residues. V was shortened by 3 bases and J by 1 base, with 7 bases between the two germline ends. Germline V lookup: CDR1 SGDLS, CDR2 YYNGEE.

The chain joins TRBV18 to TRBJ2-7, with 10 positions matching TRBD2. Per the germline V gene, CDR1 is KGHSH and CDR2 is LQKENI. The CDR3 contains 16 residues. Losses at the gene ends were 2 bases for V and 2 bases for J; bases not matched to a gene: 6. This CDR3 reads CASSPEGLAVPYEQYF. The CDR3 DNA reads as TGTGCCAGCTCACCAGAAGGACTAGCGGTTCCCTACGAGCAGTACTTC.

This chain's CDR3 is CASSEDGGGADTQYF. The CDR3 DNA reads TGTGCCAGCAGTGAAGACGGAGGGGGCGCAGATACGCAGTATTTT. The genes are TRBV2 and TRBJ2-3; TRBD1 is a possible D gene (7 bases). The CDR3 has 15 amino acids. Per germline, CDR1 SNHLY and CDR2 FYNNEI. Trimming pared 1 base from V and 4 bases from J, leaving 12 bases between.

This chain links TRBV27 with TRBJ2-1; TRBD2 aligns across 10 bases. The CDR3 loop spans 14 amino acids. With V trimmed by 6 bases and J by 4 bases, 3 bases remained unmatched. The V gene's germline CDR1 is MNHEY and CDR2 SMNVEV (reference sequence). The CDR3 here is CASRGTSVYNEQFF. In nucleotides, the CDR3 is TGTGCCAGCAGGGGGACTAGCGTATACAATGAGCAGTTCTTC.

CDR3 residues: CASSPPFSGSEETQYF. The CDR3 DNA follows: TGCGCCAGCAGTCCACCTTTTAGCGGGAGCGAAGAGACCCAGTACTTC. V usage is TRBV23-1 and J usage is TRBJ2-5, with 9 bases fitting TRBD2. TRBV23-1 is annotated as an ORF whose role is uncertain. V shed 4 bases, J shed 3 bases, and the junction held 9 bases outside the gene matches. This CDR3 is 16 amino acids long.

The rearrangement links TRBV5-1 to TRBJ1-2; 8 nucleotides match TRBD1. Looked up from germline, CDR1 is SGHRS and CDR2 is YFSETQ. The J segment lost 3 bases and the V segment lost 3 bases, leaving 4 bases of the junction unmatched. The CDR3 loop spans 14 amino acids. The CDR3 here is CASSWDRTDYGYTF. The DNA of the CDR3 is TGCGCCAGCAGCTGGGACAGGACGGACTATGGCTACACCTTC.

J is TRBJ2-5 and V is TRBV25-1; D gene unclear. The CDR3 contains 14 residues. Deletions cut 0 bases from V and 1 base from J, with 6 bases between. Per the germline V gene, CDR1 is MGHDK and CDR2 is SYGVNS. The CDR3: CASSEYAVQETQYF. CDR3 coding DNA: TGTGCCAGCAGTGAATACGCAGTCCAAGAGACCCAGTACTTC.

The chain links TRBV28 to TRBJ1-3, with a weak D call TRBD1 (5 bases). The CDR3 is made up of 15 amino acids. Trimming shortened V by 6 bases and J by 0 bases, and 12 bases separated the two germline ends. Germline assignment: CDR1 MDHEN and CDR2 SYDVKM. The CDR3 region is CASRAGTSSGNTIYF. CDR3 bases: TGTGCCAGCAGGGCAGGGACTTCCTCTGGAAACACCATATATTTT.

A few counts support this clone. This chain's CDR3 is CASSSGQVATNEKLFF. The CDR3 DNA sequence: TGTGCCAGCAGCTCCGGACAGGTGGCAACTAATGAAAAACTGTTTTTT. This rearrangement joins TRBV5-4 to TRBJ1-4, with 7 bases matching TRBD1. The CDR3 is 16 residues long. Germline assignment: CDR1 SGHNT and CDR2 YYREEE (reference sequence). The V gene end was trimmed by 3 bases and the J gene end by 0 bases; junction bases not matched to a gene: 5.

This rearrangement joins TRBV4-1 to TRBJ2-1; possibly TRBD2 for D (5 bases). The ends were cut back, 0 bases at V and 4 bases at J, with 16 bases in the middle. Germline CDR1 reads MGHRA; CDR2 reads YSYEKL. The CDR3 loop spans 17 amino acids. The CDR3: CASSQDPARASYNEQFF. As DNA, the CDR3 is TGCGCCAGCAGCCAAGATCCCGCGCGGGCTTCTTACAATGAGCAGTTCTTC.

The CDR3 protein is CASSLLRAGYSNQPQHF. The CDR3 bases are TGTGCCAGCAGCCTATTACGAGCAGGGTATAGCAATCAGCCCCAGCATTTT. J is TRBJ1-5 and V is TRBV7-8, with D perhaps TRBD1 (5 bases). CDR3 length: 17 residues. V lost 5 bases and J 0 bases, leaving 17 bases between the germline ends. In germline, CDR1 is SGHVS, CDR2 FQNEAQ.

The DNA of the CDR3 is TGTGCCAGCAGTTTTGTCAGGGGAGGTAGCGGGAGGGCCGAGGTGAGCAAAAACATTCAGTACTTC. It specifies CASSFVRGGSGRAEVSKNIQYF. The chain is built from TRBV28 and TRBJ2-4; 11 bases fit TRBD2. This CDR3 is built from 22 residues. The V gene's germline CDR1 is MDHEN and CDR2 SYDVKM. V trimming: 3 bases; J trimming: 3 bases; junction bases outside the gene matches: 22.

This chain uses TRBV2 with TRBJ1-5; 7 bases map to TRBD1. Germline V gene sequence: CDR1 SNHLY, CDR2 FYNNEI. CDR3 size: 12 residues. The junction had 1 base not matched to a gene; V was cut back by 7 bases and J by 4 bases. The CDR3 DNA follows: TGTGCCAGCAACAGGGGTAATCAGCCCCAGCATTTT. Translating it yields CASNRGNQPQHF.

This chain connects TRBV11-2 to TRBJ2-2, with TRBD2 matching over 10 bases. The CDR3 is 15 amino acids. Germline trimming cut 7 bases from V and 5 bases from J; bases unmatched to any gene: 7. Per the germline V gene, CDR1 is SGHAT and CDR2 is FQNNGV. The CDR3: CASTLGLAVTGELFF. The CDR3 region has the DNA TGTGCCAGCACCCTAGGACTAGCGGTGACCGGGGAGCTGTTTTTT. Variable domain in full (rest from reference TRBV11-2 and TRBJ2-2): EAGVAQSPRYKIIEKRQSVAFWCNPISGHATLYWYQQILGQGPKLLIQFQNNGVVDDSQLPKDRFSAERLKGVDSTLKIQPAKLEDSAVYLCASTLGLAVTGELFFGEGSRLTVL.

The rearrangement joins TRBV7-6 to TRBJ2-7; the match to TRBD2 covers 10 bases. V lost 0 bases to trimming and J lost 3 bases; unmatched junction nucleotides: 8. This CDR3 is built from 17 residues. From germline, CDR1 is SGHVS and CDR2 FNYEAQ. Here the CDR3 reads CASSLAASGRAVYEQYF. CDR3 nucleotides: TGTGCCAGCAGCTTAGCCGCGAGCGGGAGGGCCGTCTACGAGCAGTACTTC.